This TCR beta chain was captured by sequencing in a study of blood T cell repertoires in COVID-19. Individuals aged roughly 18 to 95 years were recruited from around 22 US areas. Someone with COVID-19 had been met by exposed participants within 2 weeks before study entry. V lost 6 bases and J lost 3; bases outside the gene matches: 9. CDR1 is MGHDK and CDR2 is SYGVNS in the germline V gene. The CDR3 is 15 amino acids. Under the authors' procedure: Amplification with reference gene primers provided the estimates of nucleated cell counts. Repertoires were generated with immunoSEQ multiplex PCR, while TCRdb's copy carries only in-frame clones and drops some. V, J and clone size reflect that table, while D and trimming were determined from the DNA. In the table there are roughly 150,000 clones, roughly 88% of which are singletons.

The TCR was taken from a man between 65 and 85 years old who had been exposed to COVID-19. Sequenced: PBMCs or T cells enriched from blood (not recorded which). The V and J genes are TRBV25-1 and TRBJ2-7; TRBD1 agrees at 9 bases. The CDR3 reads CASRTSGTGFYEQYF. The DNA for the CDR3 is TGTGCCAGCAGGACCTCCGGGACAGGGTTCTACGAGCAGTACTTC.